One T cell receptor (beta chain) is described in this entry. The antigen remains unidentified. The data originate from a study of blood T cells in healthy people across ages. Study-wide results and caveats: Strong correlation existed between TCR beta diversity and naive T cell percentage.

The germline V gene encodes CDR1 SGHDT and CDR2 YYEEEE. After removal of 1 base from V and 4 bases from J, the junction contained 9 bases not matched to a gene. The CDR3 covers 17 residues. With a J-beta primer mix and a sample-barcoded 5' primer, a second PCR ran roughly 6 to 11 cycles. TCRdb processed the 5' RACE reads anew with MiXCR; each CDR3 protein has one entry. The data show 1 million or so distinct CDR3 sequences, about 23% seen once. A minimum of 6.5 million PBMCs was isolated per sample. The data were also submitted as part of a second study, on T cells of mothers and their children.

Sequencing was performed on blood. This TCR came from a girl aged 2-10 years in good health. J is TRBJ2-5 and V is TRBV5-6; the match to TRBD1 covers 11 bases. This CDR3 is CASSLFVGTGGAETQYF. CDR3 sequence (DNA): TGTGCCAGCAGCTTGTTTGTTGGGACAGGGGGTGCAGAGACCCAGTACTTC.